A single sample gave rise to the 13 T cell receptor beta chains below, sequenced in a study of blood T cells in healthy people across ages. The authors ran a second PCR of about 7 to 12 cycles using a sample-barcoded 5' primer and a J-beta primer mix. TCRdb re-derived calls from the 5' RACE reads in MiXCR, one entry per CDR3 protein. Among around 690,000 distinct CDR3 sequences, around three fifths were seen once, and the ten largest hold roughly 34%. The sample taken for sequencing was blood. All receptors come from a man in his sixties in good health.

The chain recombines TRBV20-1 with TRBJ2-3, with 9 bases that match TRBD2. The germline V gene has CDR1 DFQATT and CDR2 SNEGSKA (reference sequence). This CDR3 is built from 13 residues. The CDR3 DNA is TGCAGCGCTGGGCGGGGGGGCCGGGATACGCAGTATTTT. Protein sequence: CSAGRGGRDTQYF.

This sequence joins TRBV6-6 and TRBJ2-1; D is tentatively TRBD1 or TRBD2 (5 bases each). Looked up from germline, CDR1 is MNHNY and CDR2 is SVGAGI (reference sequence). Trimming took 1 base from V and 8 from J, leaving 9 bases between them. This CDR3 contains 13 residues. This CDR3 reads CASSYYQGHEQFF. CDR3 coding DNA: TGTGCCAGCAGTTACTACCAGGGACATGAGCAGTTCTTC.

This clonotype was recorded only once. One end of the junction does not line up with germline, which may come from a read error. V and J are TRBV7-9 and TRBJ1-1; a possible D gene is TRBD1 (6 bases). The CDR3 consists of 16 residues. CDR1 is SEHNR and CDR2 is FQNEAQ in the germline V gene (reference sequence). CDR3 in amino acids: CASSVAQGLRDTEAFF. The CDR3 nucleotides read TGTGCCAGCAGCGTAGCACAGGGACTTAGGGACACTGAAGCTTTCTTT.

On this clonotype itself: A read error may account for a junction end that differs from germline. The rearrangement uses TRBV5-1 and TRBJ2-3, with 11 nucleotides matching TRBD2. CDR1 SGHRS and CDR2 YFSETQ come from the germline V gene. This CDR3 region has 14 residues. The CDR3 is CASSLAGGADTQYF. The CDR3 DNA is TGTGCCAGCAGTTTAGCGGGGGGGGCAGATACGCAGTATTTT. Combining the CDR3 with reference TRBV5-1 and TRBJ2-3 gives the whole variable domain KAGVTQTPRYLIKTRGQQVTLSCSPISGHRSVSWYQQTPGQGLQFLFEYFSETQRNKGNFPGRFSGRQFSNSRSEMNVSTLELGDSALYLCASSLAGGADTQYFGPGTRLTVL.

V gene TRBV29-1 combines with J gene TRBJ2-7, with D possibly being TRBD1 (5 bases). The germline V and J ends were trimmed by 1 base and 6 bases, with 16 bases remaining between them. CDR3 length: 14 residues. Germline CDR1 reads SQVTM; CDR2 reads ANQGSEA. The CDR3 region has the DNA TGCAGCGTTGAAGGGGGCGCTAGGACGGGCGAGCAGTACTTC. Protein: CSVEGGARTGEQYF.

This chain links TRBV9 with TRBJ2-4; TRBD1 agrees at 10 bases. Germline V gives CDR1 SGDLS, CDR2 YYNGEE. The CDR3 sequence is 14 residues long. Unmatched junction bases numbered 7, after V lost 4 bases and J lost 9 bases. CDR3 amino acids: CASSLGTGDSIQYF. As DNA, the CDR3 is TGTGCCAGCAGCCTTGGGACAGGGGACAGCATTCAGTACTTC. Full variable domain (remainder filled in from reference TRBV9 and TRBJ2-4): DSGVTQTPKHLITATGQRVTLRCSPRSGDLSVYWYQQSLDQGLQFLIQYYNGEERAKGNILERFSAQQFPDLHSELNLSSLELGDSALYFCASSLGTGDSIQYFGAGTRLSVL.

The V gene is TRBV30, the J gene TRBJ2-3, with D unclear. Germline lookup yields CDR1 GTSNPN and CDR2 SVGIG (reference sequence). The CDR3 has 14 amino acids. V lost 0 bases and J 2 bases, leaving 9 bases between the germline ends. In nucleotides, the CDR3 is TGTGCCTGGAGTGTAAAAGGGCCCACAGATACGCAGTATTTT. Amino acid sequence: CAWSVKGPTDTQYF.

This chain connects TRBV20-1 to TRBJ1-2, with 9 bases fitting TRBD1. CDR3 length: 14 residues. V lost 6 bases and J lost 3; bases outside the gene matches: 8. Germline assignment: CDR1 DFQATT and CDR2 SNEGSKA (reference sequence). The CDR3 here is CSATGQGKDYGYTF. The CDR3 bases are TGCAGTGCCACTGGACAGGGGAAGGACTATGGCTACACCTTC.

The chain recombines TRBV20-1 with TRBJ1-2; 7 bases match TRBD1. This CDR3 is 14 amino acids long. Germline V CDR1 and CDR2: DFQATT, SNEGSKA (reference sequence). The V segment lost 6 bases and the J segment 3 bases; nucleotides outside the gene matches: 10. Here the CDR3 DNA reads TGCAGTGCGACACAGGGGCTGGGCGACTATGGCTACACCTTC. Translating gives CSATQGLGDYGYTF.

The chain couples TRBV6-1 to TRBJ2-7, with D unclear. Germline assignment: CDR1 MNHNS and CDR2 SASEGT. This CDR3 is 14 amino acids long. Trimming removed 0 bases from V and 5 bases from J, with 11 bases in between. CDR3 coding DNA: TGTGCCAGCAGTGAAGCGCTTCGTTTGAACGAGCAGTACTTC. Translating gives CASSEALRLNEQYF.

This clonotype was seen just once. The rearrangement joins TRBV10-3 to TRBJ2-5; 10 positions match TRBD2. Losses at the gene ends were 2 bases for V and 5 bases for J; bases not matched to a gene: 8. CDR1 and CDR2 (germline): ENHRY, SYGVKD. The CDR3 is 16 amino acids. The CDR3 sequence: CAISEMVLAGMETQYF. The CDR3 coding sequence is TGTGCCATCAGTGAGATGGTACTAGCGGGGATGGAGACCCAGTACTTC.

This chain links TRBV20-1 with TRBJ2-5; D not certain. Per the germline V gene, CDR1 is DFQATT and CDR2 is SNEGSKA (reference sequence). V gave up 3 bases and J gave up 1 base, with 9 bases separating them. The CDR3 runs 13 residues. DNA for the CDR3: TGCAGTGCTAGTTCTGGCCTCCAAGAGACCCAGTACTTC. Translation gives CSASSGLQETQYF.

The table lists this clonotype with a few counts. The chain links TRBV6-6 to TRBJ1-4; D unclear. The CDR3 length is 14 residues. V lost 8 bases, J lost 2 bases, and 12 bases lay in between. Germline V gene data show CDR1 as MNHNY and CDR2 as SVGAGI (reference sequence). CDR3 sequence: CASRDYGTNEKLFF. DNA of the CDR3: TGTGCCAGCCGCGATTACGGGACTAATGAAAAACTGTTTTTT.